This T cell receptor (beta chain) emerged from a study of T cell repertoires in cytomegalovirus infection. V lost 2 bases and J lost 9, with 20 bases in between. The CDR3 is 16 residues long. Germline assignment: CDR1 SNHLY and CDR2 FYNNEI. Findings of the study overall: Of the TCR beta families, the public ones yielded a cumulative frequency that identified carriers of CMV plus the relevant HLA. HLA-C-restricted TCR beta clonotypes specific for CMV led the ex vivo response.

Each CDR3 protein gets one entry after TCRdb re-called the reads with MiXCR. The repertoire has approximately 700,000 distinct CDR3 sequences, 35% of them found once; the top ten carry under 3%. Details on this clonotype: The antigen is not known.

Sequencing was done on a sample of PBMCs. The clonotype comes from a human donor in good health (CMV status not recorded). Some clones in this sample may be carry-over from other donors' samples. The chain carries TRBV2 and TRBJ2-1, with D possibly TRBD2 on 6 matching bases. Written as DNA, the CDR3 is TGTGCCAGCAGTGAAATAGCCGGGAGCGCTTACGGTGAGCAGTTCTTC. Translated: CASSEIAGSAYGEQFF.